A single sample is the source of the 25 T cell receptor beta chains below, sequenced in a study of control samples from healthy donors and cancer patients (dated by TCRdb to about 2020). Library preparation used the immunoSEQ multiplex PCR assay. In its TCRdb copy, this immuneACCESS table keeps in-frame sequences only and misses some clones. Where compared with another copy, unresolved V genes explain less than half of these, and the others have no known cause. The sample table lists under 130,000 clones, around 89% of them with a count of one. The ten largest clones represent 15% to 20% of the sample. Material for sequencing was PBMCs. The receptors were gathered from a man aged 60 to 75 with lung cancer.

The chain employs TRBV7-9 and TRBJ1-2; possibly TRBD1 for D (5 bases). Trimming took off 5 bases at V and 8 bases at J, with 21 bases between the two ends. The germline CDR1 and CDR2 sequences are SEHNR and FQNEAQ (reference sequence). This CDR3 is built from 15 residues. The CDR3 DNA reads TGTGCCAGCAGCCCTAAAGACAGACAGACCGAGGGCTACACCTTC. Protein: CASSPKDRQTEGYTF.

The chain couples TRBV9 to TRBJ1-5; 10 nucleotides align to TRBD1. CDR1 and CDR2 (germline): SGDLS, YYNGEE. The CDR3 consists of 18 residues. Trimming at V came to 3 bases and at J to 2 bases, leaving 11 bases not matched to a gene. The CDR3 DNA reads as TGTGCCAGCAGCGACGGGACAGGGGAGGAGGTTGGCAATCAGCCCCAGCATTTT. Residues: CASSDGTGEEVGNQPQHF. Variable domain in full (rest from reference TRBV9 and TRBJ1-5): DSGVTQTPKHLITATGQRVTLRCSPRSGDLSVYWYQQSLDQGLQFLIQYYNGEERAKGNILERFSAQQFPDLHSELNLSSLELGDSALYFCASSDGTGEEVGNQPQHFGDGTRLSIL.

In its sample, this clone was seen a few times. Distinct nucleotide sequences in the sample also encode this CDR3. The chain carries TRBV5-4 and TRBJ1-1; 7 bases fit TRBD1. The CDR3 contains 15 residues. V shed 0 bases and J 0 bases; nucleotides not matched to a gene: 2. Per the germline V gene, CDR1 is SGHNT and CDR2 is YYREEE (reference sequence). CDR3 loop: CASSLGGGLNTEAFF. The CDR3 DNA is TGTGCCAGCAGCTTGGGAGGGGGCCTGAACACTGAAGCTTTCTTT.

The V gene is TRBV3-1 (or the pseudogene TRBV3-2), the J gene TRBJ1-1; D gene unclear. The germline gives CDR1 LGHDT, CDR2 YNNKEL (reference sequence). CDR3 size: 14 residues. Trimming took off 10 bases at V and 6 bases at J, with 21 bases between the two ends. The CDR3 reads CATAMQGGGAEAFF. CDR3 sequence (DNA): TGTGCCACCGCGATGCAAGGAGGAGGCGCTGAAGCTTTCTTT.

The chain employs TRBV3-1 (or the pseudogene TRBV3-2) and TRBJ2-1; no clear D. Trimming stripped 2 bases from V and 10 bases from J, with 15 bases between. Germline V gene lookup returns CDR1 LGHDT and CDR2 YNNKEL (reference sequence). The CDR3 has 14 residues. The CDR3 protein is CASSQPITGREQFF. For the CDR3, the DNA is TGTGCCAGCAGCCAACCAATAACGGGCCGGGAGCAGTTCTTC.

This chain uses TRBV6-5 with TRBJ2-3; D gene unclear. The V gene's germline CDR1 is MNHEY and CDR2 SVGAGI. The CDR3 sequence is 15 residues long. The ends were cut back, 6 bases at V and 4 bases at J, with 17 bases in the middle. In nucleotides, the CDR3 is TGTGCCAGCAGCCCCAACTCGGGCAGACCAGATACGCAGTATTTT. It specifies CASSPNSGRPDTQYF.

The chain links TRBV2 to TRBJ2-3; 7 nucleotides align to TRBD1. Germline V lookup: CDR1 SNHLY, CDR2 FYNNEI. The CDR3 is made up of 14 amino acids. Trimming cost V 7 bases and J 2 bases; bases outside gene matches: 6. In DNA form, the CDR3 reads TGTGCCAGCACTCCGGGACAGATCACAGATACGCAGTATTTT. Encoded protein: CASTPGQITDTQYF.

The chain joins TRBV9 to TRBJ2-5; perhaps TRBD1 as D (5 bases). Germline V gives CDR1 SGDLS, CDR2 YYNGEE. V was shortened by 0 bases and J by 1 base, with 10 bases between the two germline ends. The CDR3 length is 15 residues. The CDR3 region is CASSVDAGPQETQYF. The CDR3 region has the DNA TGTGCCAGCAGCGTAGACGCAGGGCCCCAAGAGACCCAGTACTTC.

The DNA for the CDR3 is TGTGCCAGCAGCGGCGGAGGGGGCGACTATGGCTACACCTTC. This codes for CASSGGGGDYGYTF. This chain joins TRBV13 and TRBJ1-2, with TRBD1 matching over 7 bases. Losses at the gene ends were 5 bases for V and 3 bases for J; bases not matched to a gene: 6. Per germline, CDR1 PRHDT and CDR2 FYEKMQ (reference sequence). The CDR3 consists of 14 residues.

V and J are TRBV3-1 (or the pseudogene TRBV3-2) and TRBJ2-5, with D perhaps TRBD1 (5 bases). Germline V gives CDR1 LGHDT, CDR2 YNNKEL (reference sequence). The CDR3 spans 13 residues. Trimming cost V 5 bases and J 5 bases, with 12 bases left between them. As DNA, the CDR3 is TGTGCCAGCAGCTCGTCCAGGGTTGAGACCCAGTACTTC. This encodes CASSSSRVETQYF.

J is TRBJ1-5 and V is TRBV30; D is unresolved. This CDR3 spans 14 amino acids. Germline CDR1 GTSNPN, CDR2 SVGIG (reference sequence). Trimming stripped 0 bases from V and 3 bases from J, with 9 bases between. CDR3 sequence: CAWSVGASNQPQHF. The CDR3 DNA sequence: TGTGCCTGGAGTGTTGGAGCTTCCAATCAGCCCCAGCATTTT.

The V gene is TRBV11-3, the J gene TRBJ2-3; 15 positions agree with TRBD2. V gave up 5 bases and J gave up 0 bases; unmatched junction bases: 6. The germline V gene encodes CDR1 SGHNT and CDR2 YENEEA. This CDR3 comprises 18 residues. The DNA of the CDR3 is TGTGCCAGCAGCGGGACTAGCGGGGGGTTCTCTAGCACAGATACGCAGTATTTT. This encodes CASSGTSGGFSSTDTQYF.

This clone was found once. The chain has TRBV6-4 and TRBJ2-1; 8 nucleotides line up with TRBD1. The CDR3 contains 15 residues. Per the germline V gene, CDR1 is MRHNA and CDR2 is SNTAGT. Unmatched junction bases numbered 4, after V lost 6 bases and J lost 0 bases. CDR3 in DNA: TGTGCCAGCAGGATACAGGGGGACTCCTACAATGAGCAGTTCTTC. Protein sequence: CASRIQGDSYNEQFF.

The rearrangement links TRBV10-3 to TRBJ1-2, with D possibly being TRBD1 (5 bases). The V end lost 3 bases, the J end lost 4 bases, and 15 bases lay between the germline ends. The CDR3 is 15 residues long. CDR1 and CDR2 (germline): ENHRY, SYGVKD. In DNA, the CDR3 is TGTGCCATCAGTGAAATCGGGGGGAGCAGCTATGGCTACACCTTC. It encodes CAISEIGGSSYGYTF.

J is TRBJ2-1 and V is TRBV4-2; 7 positions match TRBD1. The V gene's germline CDR1 is LGHNA and CDR2 YNFKEQ. The CDR3 is made up of 15 amino acids. V lost 4 bases, J lost 7 bases, and 10 bases stayed unmatched. CDR3 region: CASSPRQGSDNEQFF. The CDR3, as DNA: TGTGCCAGCAGCCCTAGACAGGGTTCTGATAATGAGCAGTTCTTC.

This clone was seen once. The V call is TRBV6-6, the J call TRBJ2-7; TRBD1 might be the D (5 bases). Germline loops: CDR1 MNHNY, CDR2 SVGAGI (reference sequence). The V end was cut by 7 bases, the J end by 0 bases, with 19 bases between. The CDR3 totals 16 residues. The CDR3 region is CASTKDLGLSSYEQYF. The CDR3 DNA reads TGTGCCAGCACTAAGGACCTGGGGCTCAGCTCCTACGAGCAGTACTTC.

This clone has a single count. The gene calls are TRBV19 and TRBJ1-5, with 12 positions matching TRBD1. This CDR3 is 16 amino acids long. Germline CDR1 reads LNHDA; CDR2 reads SQIVND (reference sequence). V lost 5 bases, J lost 8 bases, and 10 bases stayed unmatched. As DNA, the CDR3 is TGTGCCAGTAGTTCTCCGGGACAGGGGGCCGAGGAGCCCCAGCATTTT. Protein sequence: CASSSPGQGAEEPQHF.

This clone was found once. The J gene is TRBJ1-3, the V gene TRBV9; no reliable D call. The CDR3 length is 17 residues. Trimming removed 6 bases at V and 3 bases at J, with 22 bases between. Germline CDR1 SGDLS, CDR2 YYNGEE. CDR3 loop: CASTRRQAPLGGNTIYF. DNA of the CDR3: TGTGCCAGCACCCGACGTCAGGCCCCCTTGGGTGGAAACACCATATATTTT.

The chain has TRBV4-1 and TRBJ1-2; no firm D call. Germline V gene sequence: CDR1 MGHRA, CDR2 YSYEKL. Between the trimmed V and J ends, which lost 4 bases and 4 bases, there was a span of 16 bases. This CDR3 contains 15 residues. For the CDR3, the DNA is TGCGCCAGCAGCCCCCGAAGGGCAGATCCCTATGGCTACACCTTC. Amino acid sequence: CASSPRRADPYGYTF.

The genes are TRBV18 and TRBJ1-1; a possible D gene is TRBD1 (5 bases). This CDR3 has 13 amino acids. The V and J ends lost 6 bases and 3 bases respectively, with 11 bases between them. Per the germline V gene, CDR1 is KGHSH and CDR2 is LQKENI. The CDR3 protein is CASSRAADTEAFF. The CDR3 bases are TGTGCCAGCTCCAGGGCGGCTGACACTGAAGCTTTCTTT.

The chain recombines TRBV19 with TRBJ1-1, with 7 bases that match TRBD1. The CDR3 is 15 residues long. With V trimmed by 7 bases and J by 3 bases, 11 bases remained unmatched. Germline CDR1 and CDR2: LNHDA and SQIVND (reference sequence). In DNA, the CDR3 is TGTGCCAGTATCTTGCTCACAGGGGTTCACACTGAAGCTTTCTTT. This encodes CASILLTGVHTEAFF.

About this clone: The same CDR3 arises from other DNA sequences in this sample as well. The chain links TRBV19 to TRBJ2-3; D is perhaps TRBD1 (6 bases). The ends were cut back, 5 bases at V and 6 bases at J, with 12 bases in the middle. Germline lookup yields CDR1 LNHDA and CDR2 SQIVND (reference sequence). The CDR3 has 13 residues. In DNA, the CDR3 is TGTGCCAGTAGTGAGGCAGGGGCCGATACGCAGTATTTT. Translated, it gives CASSEAGADTQYF.

This sequence joins TRBV6-2 or TRBV6-3 and TRBJ1-1; D remains ambiguous. CDR3 size: 13 residues. Deletions cut 0 bases from V and 1 base from J, with 3 bases between. The germline CDR1 and CDR2 sequences are MNHEY and SVGEGT. CDR3 sequence: CASSYSRNTEAFF. Written as DNA, the CDR3 is TGTGCCAGCAGTTACTCCCGGAACACTGAAGCTTTCTTT.

The chain carries TRBV6-6 and TRBJ1-5, with unresolved D. The CDR3 sequence is 15 residues long. The V end lost 7 bases, the J end lost 0 bases, and 13 bases lay between the germline ends. CDR1 and CDR2 (germline): MNHNY, SVGAGI (reference sequence). The CDR3 sequence: CASTPPEGSNQPQHF. The CDR3 DNA is TGTGCCAGCACCCCTCCGGAGGGTAGCAATCAGCCCCAGCATTTT.

The CDR3 sequence is CASSPGGAGARETQYF. For the CDR3, the DNA is TGTGCCAGCTCGCCCGGTGGAGCGGGGGCGAGAGAGACCCAGTACTTC. The chain carries TRBV18 and TRBJ2-5; 8 bases line up with TRBD2. Trimming took 6 bases from V and 4 from J; bases not matched to a gene: 13. The CDR3 contains 16 residues. Germline assignment: CDR1 KGHSH and CDR2 LQKENI.